This section outlines one T cell receptor (beta chain) sequence together with its context. The data originate from a study of blood T cell repertoires in COVID-19. V lost 4 bases to trimming and J lost 7 bases, with 14 bases between them. The CDR3 extends over 13 amino acids. Germline lookup yields CDR1 SGHDT and CDR2 YYEEEE. Method: immunoSEQ multiplex PCR; TCRdb's copy keeps in-frame clones and lacks some. The data hold roughly 100,000 clones, with 87% observed a single time. The genes are TRBV5-6 and TRBJ1-2, with D perhaps TRBD1 (5 bases). The sequencing sample was made of peripheral blood. The source is a man in his fifties or sixties in a cohort sampled during active COVID-19. The CDR3 reads CASSLEQVTGYTF. For the CDR3, the DNA is TGTGCCAGCAGCCTCGAACAGGTCACTGGCTACACCTTC.